One sample yielded the 17 T cell receptor beta chains listed below, sequenced in a study of PD-1 blockade in classical Hodgkin lymphoma. Described time point: cycle 4 day 1 (C4D1), after less than 7 weeks of nivolumab. All trial patients relapsed after autologous stem cell transplantation. Sequencing was performed with immunoSEQ multiplex PCR; in TCRdb, only in-frame clones are kept and a portion is missing. This sample yields about 93,000 clones, of which around 80% are seen a single time; around 8.9% belongs to the top ten. The source material was peripheral blood mononuclear cells (PBMCs), sampled before the fourth cycle of nivolumab. The receptors were sampled from a human donor with classical Hodgkin lymphoma.

The chain has TRBV15 and TRBJ1-1; D is undetermined. Germline CDR1 reads LNHNV; CDR2 reads YYDKDF (reference sequence). V shed 0 bases and J shed 1 base, with 12 bases lying between them. The CDR3 loop spans 16 amino acids. This CDR3 reads CATSRDVGEWNTEAFF. The DNA for the CDR3 is TGTGCCACCAGCAGAGATGTCGGGGAATGGAACACTGAAGCTTTCTTT. Full variable domain (rest looked up from reference TRBV15 and TRBJ1-1): DAMVIQNPRYQVTQFGKPVTLSCSQTLNHNVMYWYQQKSSQAPKLLFHYYDKDFNNEADTPDNFQSRRPNTSFCFLDIRSPGLGDTAMYLCATSRDVGEWNTEAFFGQGTRLTVV.

The chain joins TRBV30 to TRBJ1-5; a weak D match, TRBD1 (5 bases). Trimming stripped 0 bases from V and 3 bases from J, with 9 bases between. The CDR3 loop spans 14 amino acids. Germline V gene data show CDR1 as GTSNPN and CDR2 as SVGIG (reference sequence). The CDR3 loop is CAWSVRQFNQPQHF. CDR3 nucleotide sequence: TGTGCCTGGAGTGTACGACAGTTCAATCAGCCCCAGCATTTT.

The chain has TRBV7-2 and TRBJ2-7; 8 bases fit TRBD2. The germline V gene has CDR1 SGHTA and CDR2 FQGNSA. V dropped 0 bases and J dropped 4; count of bases not matched to a gene: 11. The CDR3 is 17 residues long. This CDR3 is CASSLARASGLGYEQYF. CDR3 nucleotides: TGTGCCAGCAGCTTAGCGCGTGCTAGCGGGTTGGGATACGAGCAGTACTTC.

The chain carries TRBV10-3 and TRBJ1-1; D is possibly TRBD1 (5 bases). V was clipped by 3 bases and J by 4 bases, with 9 bases between them. Per the germline V gene, CDR1 is ENHRY and CDR2 is SYGVKD. The CDR3 spans 13 residues. CDR3 residues: CAISEGTGTEAFF. The CDR3 DNA reads as TGTGCCATCAGTGAAGGCACAGGCACTGAAGCTTTCTTT.

The V and J genes are TRBV5-1 and TRBJ1-2; 7 bases match TRBD1. This CDR3 has 17 residues. Germline CDR1 reads SGHRS; CDR2 reads YFSETQ. V lost 0 bases, J lost 4 bases, and 12 bases stayed unmatched. Written as DNA, the CDR3 is TGCGCCAGCAGCTTGGAAGGTGAAACAGGGGAGGGCTATGGCTACACCTTC. It is translated as CASSLEGETGEGYGYTF.

The gene calls are TRBV7-3 and TRBJ2-7; TRBD1 aligns across 9 bases. The CDR3 runs 15 residues. The trim removed 2 bases at V and 0 bases at J, leaving 2 bases unmatched. Germline-derived CDR1 and CDR2 are SGHTA and FQGTGA. The CDR3 here is CASSLGTGSSYEQYF. CDR3 DNA sequence: TGTGCCAGCAGCTTAGGGACAGGGAGCTCCTACGAGCAGTACTTC.

The genes are TRBV6-6 and TRBJ1-2, with D perhaps matching TRBD1 (6 bases). The CDR3 sequence is 14 residues long. V dropped 5 bases and J dropped 1 base, with 11 bases sitting between them. Germline CDR1 reads MNHNY; CDR2 reads SVGAGI (reference sequence). CDR3 sequence (DNA): TGTGCCAGCAGTCCGGGGGGCGGTAACTATGGCTACACCTTC. Translation gives CASSPGGGNYGYTF.

The V call is TRBV28, the J call TRBJ1-5; no reliable D call. V lost 3 bases and J 4 bases, leaving 10 bases between the germline ends. From germline, CDR1 is MDHEN and CDR2 SYDVKM. The CDR3 runs 14 residues. The CDR3 protein is CASSFERSNQPQHF. The CDR3 DNA reads TGTGCCAGCAGTTTTGAGCGGTCGAATCAGCCCCAGCATTTT.

V and J are TRBV7-2 and TRBJ1-6; D not certain. Germline CDR1 SGHTA, CDR2 FQGNSA. This CDR3 is 16 amino acids long. Trimming pared 1 base from V and 6 bases from J, leaving 13 bases between. CDR3 bases: TGTGCCAGCAGCTTAGAACAACTAAACTCTAATTCACCCCTCCACTTT. This sequence encodes CASSLEQLNSNSPLHF.

This clone has a handful of counts. The chain joins TRBV5-4 to TRBJ2-5; no clear D. The V end was cut by 5 bases, the J end by 4 bases, with 12 bases between. This CDR3 is built from 13 residues. CDR1 is SGHNT, CDR2 YYREEE, per germline (reference sequence). The CDR3 sequence is CASSADLGETQYF. The CDR3 DNA follows: TGTGCCAGCAGTGCTGACCTAGGAGAGACCCAGTACTTC.

About this clone itself: A junction end diverges from the germline sequence, so it may reflect a read error. The rearrangement links TRBV7-8 to TRBJ2-3, with 9 bases aligning to TRBD2. CDR1 is SGHVS and CDR2 is FQNEAQ in the germline V gene. The CDR3 has 13 residues. The CDR3 nucleotides read TGTGCCAGCAGCAGAACCCCTAGCGGGATTCCGATATTT. Its translation: CASSRTPSGIPIF.

The table lists this clone with a count of one. The J gene is TRBJ1-6, the V gene TRBV7-2, with TRBD1 identical over 8 bases. The CDR3 runs 14 residues. Germline CDR1 reads SGHTA; CDR2 reads FQGNSA. The V and J ends lost 5 bases and 10 bases, in that order; junction bases with no gene match: 7. The chain's CDR3 is CASSEDRVGSPLHF. The CDR3 bases are TGTGCCAGCAGCGAGGACAGGGTGGGCTCACCCCTCCACTTT.

The chain links TRBV7-3 to TRBJ2-7, with 9 bases fitting TRBD1. The trim removed 5 bases at V and 7 bases at J, leaving 6 bases unmatched. Germline CDR1 and CDR2: SGHTA and FQGTGA. The CDR3 loop spans 13 amino acids. The CDR3 protein is CASSQGQGREQYF. CDR3 DNA sequence: TGTGCCAGCAGCCAAGGACAGGGGCGGGAGCAGTACTTC.

In its sample, this clone was seen a few times. This chain joins TRBV7-3 and TRBJ2-3; 10 bases are a match to TRBD2. CDR3 length: 15 amino acids. V shed 5 bases, J shed 2 bases, and the junction held 4 bases outside the gene matches. Germline V CDR1 and CDR2: SGHTA, FQGTGA. The CDR3 loop reads CASSASGGHTDTQYF. CDR3 nucleotides: TGTGCCAGCAGCGCTAGCGGGGGACACACAGATACGCAGTATTTT.

The chain uses TRBV7-9 and TRBJ2-5; D is undetermined. V lost 1 base, J lost 5 bases, and 11 bases lay in between. CDR1 and CDR2 (germline): SEHNR, FQNEAQ (reference sequence). This CDR3 contains 14 residues. The CDR3: CASSLVVGSETQYF. The CDR3 DNA reads TGTGCCAGCAGCTTAGTTGTGGGCAGCGAGACCCAGTACTTC. The variable domain in full, completed from reference TRBV7-9 and TRBJ2-5, reads DTGVSQNPRHKITKRGQNVTFRCDPISEHNRLYWYRQTLGQGPEFLTYFQNEAQLEKSRLLSDRFSAERPKGSFSTLEIQRTEQGDSAMYLCASSLVVGSETQYFGPGTRLLVL.

The chain has TRBV5-1 and TRBJ1-3, with D maybe TRBD1 (5 bases). V dropped 4 bases and J dropped 2 bases, with 10 bases sitting between them. This CDR3 region has 14 residues. Per the germline V gene, CDR1 is SGHRS and CDR2 is YFSETQ. The DNA for the CDR3 is TGCGCCAGCAGCAGAGGGGAGGCTGGAAACACCATATATTTT. It is translated as CASSRGEAGNTIYF.

CDR3 DNA: TGCGCCAGCAGCTATAGGACCGGGGACGAGCAGTACTTC. Its translation: CASSYRTGDEQYF. The chain combines TRBV4-3 with TRBJ2-7; D is possibly TRBD2 (5 bases). Germline values: CDR1 LGHNA, CDR2 YSLEER. The CDR3 covers 13 residues. Trimming took off 5 bases at V and 5 bases at J, with 13 bases between the two ends.